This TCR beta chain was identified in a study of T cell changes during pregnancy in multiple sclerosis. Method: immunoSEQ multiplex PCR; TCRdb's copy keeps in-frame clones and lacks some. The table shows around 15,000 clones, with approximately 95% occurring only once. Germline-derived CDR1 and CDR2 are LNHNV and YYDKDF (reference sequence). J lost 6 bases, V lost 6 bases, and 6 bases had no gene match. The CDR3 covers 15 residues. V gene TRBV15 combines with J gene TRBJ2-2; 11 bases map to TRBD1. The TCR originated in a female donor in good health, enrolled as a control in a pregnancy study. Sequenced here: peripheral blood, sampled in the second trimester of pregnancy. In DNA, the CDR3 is TGTGCCACCAGAAAACCGGGACAGGGGGCCGGGGAGCTGTTTTTT. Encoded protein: CATRKPGQGAGELFF.